This is a list of T cell receptor beta chains from one sample in a study of cytomegalovirus exposure and HLA in healthy donors. Using immunoSEQ multiplex PCR, the repertoire was profiled, and TCRdb retains in-frame clones only, with some absent. The sample has 45,000 to 55,000 clones, and its top ten clones hold approximately 11%. Sequences were obtained from PBMCs. These receptors were collected from a woman between 50 and 59 years old in good health and CMV-seropositive. The CDR3 runs from the conserved cysteine through the conserved F or W. The D gene is left open where the match is weak.

v_call	d_call	j_call	cdr3_aa	cdr3_nt
TRBV5-1	TRBD1	TRBJ2-7	CASSPGTGGLYEQYF	TGCGCCAGCAGCCCCGGGACAGGGGGCCTCTACGAGCAGTACTTC
TRBV7-2	NA	TRBJ2-1	CASSLALTGYNEQFF	TGTGCCAGCAGCTTAGCCTTAACAGGGTACAATGAGCAGTTCTTC
TRBV5-6	NA	TRBJ1-5	CASSLAGRLGQPQHF	TGTGCCAGCAGCTTGGCGGGGAGGTTAGGTCAGCCCCAGCATTTT
TRBV6-1	NA	TRBJ2-1	CASTRSGPYNEQFF	TGTGCCAGCACGCGGAGCGGGCCTTACAATGAGCAGTTCTTC
TRBV28	TRBD1	TRBJ1-2	CASSSPLLPFAVPGGGGYTF	TGTGCCAGCAGTTCTCCCCTGCTCCCTTTTGCCGTCCCAGGGGGCGGTGGCTACACCTTC
TRBV30	TRBD1	TRBJ1-6	CAWSGTGGDFGSPLHF	TGTGCCTGGAGTGGGACAGGGGGCGATTTCGGGTCACCCCTCCACTTT
TRBV19	TRBD2	TRBJ2-3	CASTHGDYTDTQYF	TGTGCCAGTACCCACGGGGACTACACAGATACGCAGTATTTT
TRBV11-3	TRBD2	TRBJ2-5	CASSLGGTSGSTETQYF	TGTGCCAGCAGCTTAGGGGGGACTAGCGGGAGTACCGAGACCCAGTACTTC
TRBV9	NA	TRBJ2-1	CASTNLGQSYNEQFF	TGTGCCAGCACCAACCTCGGACAGTCCTACAATGAGCAGTTCTTC
TRBV28	NA	TRBJ2-3	CASSLDDFGDTQYF	TGTGCCAGCAGTCTTGACGACTTTGGAGATACGCAGTATTTT
TRBV28	TRBD1	TRBJ2-6	CASKGAFSGANVLTF	TGTGCCAGCAAGGGGGCCTTCTCTGGGGCCAACGTCCTGACTTTC
TRBV18	TRBD1	TRBJ1-1	CASSPRRTGVNTEAFF	TGTGCCAGCTCACCAAGGCGGACAGGGGTGAACACTGAAGCTTTCTTT
TRBV5-4	NA	TRBJ1-2	CASSFGGGLNYGYTF	TGTGCCAGCAGCTTTGGGGGGGGTCTTAACTATGGCTACACCTTC
TRBV5-5	NA	TRBJ2-3	CASSPRVLTDTQYF	TGTGCCAGCAGCCCGAGGGTACTCACAGATACGCAGTATTTT
TRBV19	NA	TRBJ2-1	CASTPGLPMIGSDNEQFF	TGTGCCAGTACCCCGGGACTCCCCATGATCGGCTCCGACAATGAGCAGTTCTTC
TRBV4-1	TRBD1	TRBJ1-2	CASSQTATGPYGYTF	TGCGCCAGCAGCCAAACTGCGACAGGGCCTTATGGCTACACCTTC
TRBV9	TRBD2	TRBJ2-5	CASSVAAGVGETQYF	TGTGCCAGCAGCGTAGCAGCGGGGGTAGGAGAGACCCAGTACTTC
TRBV5-6	NA	TRBJ2-5	CASSLPWQFQETQYF	TGTGCCAGCAGCTTACCCTGGCAGTTCCAAGAGACCCAGTACTTC
TRBV6-5	NA	TRBJ1-1	CASSGRGMNTEAFF	TGTGCCAGCAGTGGGCGGGGCATGAACACTGAAGCTTTCTTT
TRBV11-2	NA	TRBJ1-2	CASSLTITGSYGYTF	TGTGCCAGCAGCTTGACTATTACAGGGAGCTATGGCTACACCTTC
TRBV18	NA	TRBJ2-3	CASSPRTTTDTQYF	TGTGCCAGCTCACCACGGACTACCACAGATACGCAGTATTTT
TRBV4-1	TRBD2	TRBJ2-7	CASSQDRLAGVYEQYF	TGCGCCAGCAGCCAAGATCGACTAGCGGGAGTCTACGAGCAGTACTTC
TRBV7-2	TRBD1	TRBJ2-5	CASSRDRGGETQYF	TGTGCCAGCAGCCGCGACAGGGGTGGAGAGACCCAGTACTTC
TRBV11-2	NA	TRBJ1-5	CASSLGPVQPQHF	TGTGCCAGCAGCTTAGGGCCCGTACAGCCCCAGCATTTT
TRBV5-1	TRBD1	TRBJ2-7	CASSTSGTVPYEQYF	TGCGCCAGCAGCACGTCCGGGACAGTTCCCTACGAGCAGTACTTC
TRBV19	NA	TRBJ1-1	CASTRLWNTEAFF	TGTGCCAGTACTAGGCTCTGGAACACTGAAGCTTTCTTT
TRBV4-2	NA	TRBJ2-1	CASSMGLRGIVNEQFF	TGTGCCAGCAGCATGGGGCTGAGGGGGATTGTGAATGAGCAGTTCTTC
TRBV5-8	NA	TRBJ1-2	CASSLRGEDYGYTF	TGTGCCAGCAGCTTACGGGGGGAGGACTATGGCTACACCTTC
TRBV6-5	NA	TRBJ1-6	CASSYSIQAYNSPLHF	TGTGCCAGCAGTTACTCAATACAGGCCTATAATTCACCCCTCCACTTT
TRBV4-1	NA	TRBJ2-5	CASSQDRPGSGETQYF	TGCGCCAGCAGCCAAGATAGGCCGGGAAGTGGAGAGACCCAGTACTTC
TRBV4-3	NA	TRBJ1-1	CASSHGWAANTEAFF	TGCGCCAGCAGCCACGGTTGGGCAGCGAACACTGAAGCTTTCTTT
TRBV2	TRBD1	TRBJ1-1	CASSEGTGGGSTEAFF	TGTGCCAGCAGTGAGGGGACAGGGGGTGGGAGCACTGAAGCTTTCTTT
TRBV29-1	NA	TRBJ2-3	CSVAATISSTDTQYF	TGCAGCGTCGCCGCGACTATTTCCAGCACAGATACGCAGTATTTT
TRBV6-1	TRBD2	TRBJ2-7	CASNQGSGAYEQYF	TGTGCCAGCAATCAAGGCAGCGGGGCCTACGAGCAGTACTTC
TRBV9	TRBD2	TRBJ2-3	CASSPSGSFTDTQYF	TGTGCCAGCAGCCCTAGCGGGAGCTTCACAGATACGCAGTATTTT
TRBV7-9	NA	TRBJ2-2	CASSPGKTTGELFF	TGTGCCAGCAGCCCAGGAAAGACCACCGGGGAGCTGTTTTTT
TRBV18	TRBD1	TRBJ2-3	CASSPLTGGLGRDTQYF	TGTGCCAGCTCACCACTCACAGGGGGCCTTGGTCGAGATACGCAGTATTTT
TRBV4-3	NA	TRBJ2-2	CASSQDIGGTGELFF	TGCGCCAGCAGCCAAGATATCGGGGGAACCGGGGAGCTGTTTTTT
TRBV25-1	NA	TRBJ1-3	CASSSLGNTIYF	TGTGCCAGCAGTTCCCTGGGAAACACCATATATTTT
TRBV21-1	NA	TRBJ2-5	CASSNTGPGEAQYF	TGTGCCAGCAGCAACACAGGGCCCGGCGAGGCCCAGTACTTC
TRBV5-4	TRBD1	TRBJ2-5	CASSFGQGSYQETQYF	TGTGCCAGCAGCTTTGGACAGGGATCTTACCAAGAGACCCAGTACTTC
TRBV5-4	NA	TRBJ2-7	CASSSRGGAYEQYF	TGTGCCAGCAGCAGTCGTGGAGGTGCCTACGAGCAGTACTTC
TRBV25-1	NA	TRBJ1-2	CASSRTLSYGYTF	TGTGCCAGCAGCCGGACACTTTCCTATGGCTACACCTTC
TRBV11-2	NA	TRBJ2-1	CASSPRQVKGNEQFF	TGTGCCAGCAGCCCCAGACAGGTCAAGGGCAATGAGCAGTTCTTC
TRBV5-1	NA	TRBJ1-4	CASREGATNEKLFF	TGCGCCAGCAGGGAGGGTGCAACTAATGAAAAACTGTTTTTT
TRBV19	NA	TRBJ1-1	CASSILGQLNTEAFF	TGTGCCAGTAGTATCTTAGGACAGCTGAACACTGAAGCTTTCTTT
TRBV12-5	TRBD1	TRBJ2-7	CASAQGALSYEQYF	TGTGCTAGTGCACAGGGGGCCCTTTCCTACGAGCAGTACTTC
TRBV13	TRBD1	TRBJ2-5	CASRGLGQGGQETQYF	TGTGCCAGCAGGGGGCTGGGACAGGGCGGCCAAGAGACCCAGTACTTC
TRBV29-1	NA	TRBJ1-4	CSATSGAVGYEKLFF	TGCAGCGCAACTTCAGGAGCGGTGGGATATGAAAAACTGTTTTTT
TRBV2	NA	TRBJ2-1	CASRPITGNNEQFF	TGTGCCAGCAGACCGATTACAGGGAACAATGAGCAGTTCTTC
TRBV23-1	TRBD1	TRBJ1-5	CASSHYRQGWNQPQHF	TGCGCCAGCAGTCACTACCGACAGGGGTGGAATCAGCCCCAGCATTTT
TRBV6-6	TRBD2	TRBJ2-1	CASRSVAGVPHNEQFF	TGTGCCAGCAGATCCGTAGCGGGAGTCCCCCACAATGAGCAGTTCTTC
TRBV19	NA	TRBJ1-1	CASNLGGNTEAFF	TGTGCCAGTAACCTCGGGGGGAACACTGAAGCTTTCTTT
TRBV7-2	TRBD1	TRBJ1-3	CASSLSRGRGNTIYF	TGTGCCAGCAGCTTGTCCAGGGGGCGAGGAAACACCATATATTTT
TRBV13	NA	TRBJ2-3	CASSFGGNTQYF	TGTGCCAGCAGCTTTGGCGGAAATACGCAGTATTTT
TRBV9	TRBD1	TRBJ2-7	CASSPRQGFHEQYF	TGTGCCAGCAGCCCACGACAGGGGTTCCACGAGCAGTACTTC
TRBV19	NA	TRBJ1-6	CASGYNSPLHF	TGTGCCTCGGGTTATAATTCACCCCTCCACTTT
TRBV19	NA	TRBJ1-5	CASSIGRQTNQPQHF	TGTGCCAGTAGTATAGGAAGACAGACCAATCAGCCCCAGCATTTT
TRBV29-1	TRBD1	TRBJ2-6	CSVVGQGAIGANVLTF	TGCAGCGTTGTGGGACAGGGGGCAATTGGGGCCAACGTCCTGACTTTC
TRBV13	TRBD2	TRBJ2-3	CASSRRSLAGLTDTQYF	TGTGCCAGCAGCCGACGGTCACTAGCGGGCCTCACAGATACGCAGTATTTT